The entry below describes one T cell receptor (beta chain). The clone's antigen remains unknown. One base away there is no much larger clone; base qualities are not given. These data belong to a study of cytomegalovirus exposure and HLA in healthy donors (TCRdb year 2017). As for the study more broadly: An earlier analysis of some 500 of the donors reported more than 250 Gb of sequence data and 117 million unique TCR beta sequences from about 179 million T cells. About 300 gigabases of sequencing data and around 88 million unique TCR sequences made up an early release that covered nearly 650 HLA-typed donors. Of the 350 to 450 genotyped donors, 81% fell in the genetic ancestry cluster associated with self-reported Caucasian donors. The study aimed to test whether signatures of past pathogen exposure could be identified by cataloging public T cell receptors. The study profiled the T cell repertoires of about 720 subjects by immunosequencing and related them to cytomegalovirus serostatus. Along with the roughly 670-subject first cohort, a separate validation cohort of over a hundred different subjects was used. To predict cytomegalovirus infection status, the study combined high-throughput TCR immunosequencing, statistical association of individual TCRs with disease status, and machine learning. To study patterns of TCR occurrence, a later analysis re-analyzed previously published TCR beta repertoires from several hundred donors and added high-resolution HLA genotyping. The later analysis used no new phenotypic data to find candidate immune exposures, relying instead on TCR beta sequences and their occurrence across donors. An earlier analysis of approximately 640 of the donors applied high-throughput TCR beta sequencing to assess whether each TCR beta V gene segment acted as functional or pseudogenic. Donor age, sex, ethnicity and CMV serostatus were compiled alongside the repertoire data. A later genetic analysis used genome-wide SNP genotypes for about three fifths of the 666 donors, treating that subset as a discovery cohort. Every repertoire in the discovery cohort had been generated on one and the same sequencing platform. Both class I and class II loci were covered by HLA typing, at four-digit resolution. The number of donors typed differed by locus, with about 629-630 for A, B, C, DRB1 and DQB1, over 500 for DQA1, over 600 for DPA1, and about 450 for DPB1. A handful of DR-DQ haplotypes were handled as single units for association and clustering because linkage in the cohort was strong. Across 300 to 400 genotyped donors of the cohort, an average of roughly 250,000 unique TCR beta nucleotide sequences per donor were sequenced, and roughly 20% of those sequences were non-productive.

The library was produced with the immunoSEQ multiplex PCR assay. A mixture of 60 forward primers for TCR Vbeta segments and 13 reverse primers for TCR Jbeta segments was used in the multiplex PCR. Amplification of the CDR3 region of rearranged TCR beta genes was performed with a multiplex PCR assay on genomic DNA. The amplified TCR beta libraries were sequenced on the Illumina HiSeq System as 87-base-pair reads. Per the authors' processing: A later analysis counted some 74 million unique TCR beta chains across the 550 to 750 repertoires, and approximately 11 million of these chains were shared by at least two donors. Raw reads were error-corrected and collapsed into unique sequences by a nearest-neighbor algorithm in which closely related sequences were merged to remove PCR and sequencing errors. Alignment of CDR3 sequences to IMGT reference sequences was used to assign V, D and J gene segments. For a sequence to be retained, at least a six-nucleotide match to both a V gene segment and a J gene segment was required. A rearrangement counted as productive if the CDR3 had no stop codons and remained in frame with V and J, and every other rearrangement counted as non-productive. Following IMGT convention, CDR3 was defined as the stretch from the second conserved V-encoded cysteine to the conserved J-encoded phenylalanine. Sequences without an unambiguous match to a single V gene segment were excluded from the earlier analysis of 450 to 650 of the donors. In an earlier analysis of about 590 of the donors, a V segment was called functional when productive rearrangements were above 56.7%, and segregating when the standard deviation between donors exceeded 5%. A statistical classification framework was built for diagnosing cytomegalovirus status from the catalog of TCR beta chain sequences. In a later analysis, V and J genes were assigned by comparing TCR nucleotide sequences against IMGT/GENE-DB human TR gene sequences. The TCRdist pipeline was used in a later analysis to assign CDR3 sequences and most-parsimonious VDJ recombination scenarios. In a later analysis, each TCR beta chain was defined by its CDR3 amino acid sequence together with its V-gene family, and reads lacking a unique V-gene family were excluded. As a way to deal with suspected cross-contamination and a sequencing artifact, a later analysis dropped roughly 620 nucleotide sequences that were highly shared and had low generation probability. In a later analysis, a clonal expansion index was calculated for each public chain from normalized within-repertoire ranks of inferred template counts. In a later analysis, generation probabilities were computed with a VDJ recombination model fitted to out-of-frame rearrangements, and the resulting probabilities were checked against IGoR. Hypergeometric tests were used in a later analysis to score TCR-TCR, TCR-HLA and TCR-CMV co-occurrence, with a repertoire-size bias correction applied to the TCR pairs. In a later analysis, false discovery rates were estimated by permuting HLA or CMV assignments 20 times. A later analysis grouped co-occurring TCRs with DBSCAN, adding TCRdist sequence similarity when clustering within HLA-allele-positive subsets. For co-occurrence clustering, repertoires with fewer than 30,000 or more than 120,000 public chains were excluded, along with five repertoires with anomalous nucleotide sharing. What TCRdb holds here is the immuneACCESS table cut down to in-frame rearrangements. Part of the clones is not present; checked against another copy, under half of the missing clones reflect an unresolved V gene, and the others are unexplained. V and J calls and clone size follow that table, whereas D and trimming were derived from the DNA. This sample gives about 120,000 clones in total; 76% of them show up just once. The ten biggest clones cover 15% to 20% of the sample.

The research as a whole found: According to the authors, the approach could potentially be generalized to other disease states and immunological phenotypes. In a later genetic analysis, a missense DCLRE1C variant was associated with V-gene and J-gene trimming of TCR beta chains, and the association was replicated in an independent cohort. The earlier analysis of almost 600 of the donors excluded roughly 16 rarely observed V segments, including chromosome 9 orphons, because counts were too low. In an earlier analysis of roughly 560 of the donors, most TCR beta V segments were observed in productive rearrangements about 87% or about 30% of the time, broadly matching IMGT annotations. In vitro tests confirmed that a few of the cytomegalovirus-associated TCR beta chains recognize cytomegalovirus antigens. A later analysis associated roughly 17,000 TCR beta sequences with specific HLA alleles at a false discovery rate of 0.05. According to a later genetic analysis, donors in an Asian-associated ancestry cluster had fewer N-insertions in productive TCRs than the approximately 670-donor mean. The cohort was sequenced for TCR beta chains only, and without alpha or paired-chain data the features that could be detected were limited. A later analysis found that TCR association rates varied across HLA loci, with DRB1 alleles showing the most associated TCRs and HLA-C alleles the fewest. Linkage disequilibrium might explain the correlated functional status among segregating V segments, but an unknown experimental factor could not be excluded. Most TCR sequences were seen in very few donors, while some public TCRs were found in many individuals. In the study, around 150 TCR beta chains were listed as associated with cytomegalovirus. Compared with equally common non-associated chains, HLA-associated TCR beta chains in a later analysis were more clonally expanded and had lower generation probabilities. A group of highly shared sequence variants was considered likely to be a technical artifact of the sequencing pipeline. Because HLA typing was missing for some donors at each locus, association tests included only the typed subset. Most CMV-associated TCR beta chains appeared to be HLA-restricted in a later analysis, and the HLA associations seemed to be driven largely by CMV exposure. The classifier was reported to diagnose cytomegalovirus status with high specificity and sensitivity in both the original and validation cohorts. Presence/absence analyses assumed roughly uniform sequencing depth across donors, an assumption that may not hold. Immune exposure information for the cohort was limited to CMV serostatus. Assigning TCR associations to individual alleles was difficult when HLA alleles, especially DR and DQ, strongly co-occurred. Some IMGT-functional V segments, including TRBV6-2 and TRBV6-3, could not be distinguished by the 87-base-pair reads and were therefore excluded. A further reported finding was that TCR beta sequences accurately predicted the HLA-A and HLA-B alleles for most subjects in the first cohort. In a later analysis, several top co-occurrence clusters were reported to appear linked to parvovirus B19, influenza, CMV and Epstein-Barr virus.

The cohort was made up of under 800 healthy bone marrow donors. At the time of sampling, all cohort members were nominally healthy, though unrecorded immune exposures were likely present. The donor was CMV seropositive and was included in the group of 250 to 300 seropositive cohort members. Each donor provided a peripheral blood sample, and peripheral blood mononuclear cells were used for TCR beta sequencing. Genomic DNA was extracted from the blood cell samples with the Qiagen DNeasy Blood Extraction Kit. V is reduced by 1 base and J by 2 bases, leaving a spacing of 12 bases between them. From the cysteine through the phenylalanine, the CDR3 covers 16 amino acids. The sequence is cut down to CDR3 DNA, 48 bases in frame from base 1. CDR1 and CDR2 were assigned from the germline V gene as SGHVS and FNYEAQ.

The receptor's source is a man aged 45-65 years in good health and CMV-seropositive. The sample consisted of PBMCs. This receptor chain uses TRBV7-6 and TRBJ2-1; 6 matching bases give a weak D call of TRBD2. CDR3 protein: CASSLGGEEAYNEQFF. The nucleotide sequence reads TGTGCCAGCAGCTTAGGAGGGGAGGAGGCCTACAATGAGCAGTTCTTC. Full variable domain (CDR3 extended with the reference TRBV7-6 and TRBJ2-1 proteins): GAGVSQSPRYKVTKRGQDVALRCDPISGHVSLYWYRQALGQGPEFLTYFNYEAQQDKSGLPNDRFSAERPEGSISTLTIQRTEQRDSAMYRCASSLGGEEAYNEQFFGPGTRLTVL.